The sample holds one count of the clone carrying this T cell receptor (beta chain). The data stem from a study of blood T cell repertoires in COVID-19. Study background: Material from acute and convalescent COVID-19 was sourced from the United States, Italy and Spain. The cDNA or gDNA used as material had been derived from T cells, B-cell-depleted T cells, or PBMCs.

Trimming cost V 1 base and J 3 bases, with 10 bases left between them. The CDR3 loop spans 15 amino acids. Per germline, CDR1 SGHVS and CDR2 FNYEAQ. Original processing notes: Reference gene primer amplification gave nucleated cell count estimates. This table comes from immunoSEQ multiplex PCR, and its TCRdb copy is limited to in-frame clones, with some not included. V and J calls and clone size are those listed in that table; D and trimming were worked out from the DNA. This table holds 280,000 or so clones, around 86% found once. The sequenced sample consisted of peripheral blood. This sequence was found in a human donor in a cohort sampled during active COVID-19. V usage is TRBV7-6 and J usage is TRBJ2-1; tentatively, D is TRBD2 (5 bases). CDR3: CASSLDPGNYNEQFF. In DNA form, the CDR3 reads TGTGCCAGCAGCTTAGATCCGGGGAACTACAATGAGCAGTTCTTC.